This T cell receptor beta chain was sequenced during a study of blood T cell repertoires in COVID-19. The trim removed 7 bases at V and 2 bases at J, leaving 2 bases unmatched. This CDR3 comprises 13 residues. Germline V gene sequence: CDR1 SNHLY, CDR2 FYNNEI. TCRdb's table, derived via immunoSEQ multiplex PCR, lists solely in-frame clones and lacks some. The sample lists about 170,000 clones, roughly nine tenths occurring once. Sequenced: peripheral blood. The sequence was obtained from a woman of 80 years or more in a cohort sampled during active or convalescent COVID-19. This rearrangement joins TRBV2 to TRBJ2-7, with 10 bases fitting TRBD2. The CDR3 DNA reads TGTGCCAGCAAAGCGGGGGGGACCTACGAGCAGTACTTC. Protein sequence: CASKAGGTYEQYF. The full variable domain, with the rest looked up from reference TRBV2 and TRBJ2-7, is EPEVTQTPSHQVTQMGQEVILRCVPISNHLYFYWYRQILGQKVEFLVSFYNNEISEKSEIFDDQFSVERPDGSNFTLKIRSTKLEDSAMYFCASKAGGTYEQYFGPGTRLTVT.